This is a list of T cell receptor beta chains from one sample in a study of T-cell reconstitution after alpha-beta-depleted transplantation in children. TCRdb re-called the PCR reads through MiXCR, storing one row per CDR3 protein. In the table there are 450,000 to 600,000 distinct CDR3 sequences, less than 35% of which are singletons. The sample was PBMCs from the stem cell graft donor, taken from the stem cell graft. These receptors originate from a human donor who donated a stem cell graft to a child with aplastic anemia. The CDR3 runs from the conserved cysteine through the conserved F or W.

v_call,j_call,cdr3_aa
TRBV19,TRBJ2-1,CASTPPRTGRGNEQFF
TRBV9,TRBJ2-1,CASSKGALANTGDEQFF
TRBV7-2,TRBJ1-5,CASSLRQQGYQPQHF
TRBV4-3,TRBJ1-1,CASSRSDGVEAFF
TRBV4-1,TRBJ2-7,CASSQEPGEGGTGEQYF
TRBV15,TRBJ2-2,CATGRSTGELFF
TRBV29-1,TRBJ2-5,CSVVAVNQETQYF
TRBV19,TRBJ2-5,CASRLRGEETQYF
TRBV5-1,TRBJ2-1,CASSLVTSRGGRDEQFF
TRBV4-1,TRBJ2-5,CASSQGGSRYQETQYF
TRBV20-1,TRBJ2-1,CSASMALAGGQLKFF
TRBV5-1,TRBJ2-1,CASSLEASGRKYWFF
TRBV4-2,TRBJ1-6,CASSQARGRAVNNSPLHF
TRBV28,TRBJ2-2,CASSLGQGLFF
TRBV20-1,TRBJ2-2,CSAHMRGGRTGELFF
TRBV6-1,TRBJ2-2,CASSEVGAGFTGELFF
TRBV7-2,TRBJ2-3,CASSLSGRAEADTQYF
TRBV12-3/TRBV12-4,TRBJ1-2,CASSSHRGAYGYTF
TRBV5-1,TRBJ2-1,CASSLMGTYAGNEQFF
TRBV11-3,TRBJ2-7,CASSLGSDTSYEQYF
TRBV30,TRBJ1-2,CAWNRVNYGYTF
TRBV6-1,TRBJ1-1,CASRARVLNTEAFF
TRBV7-6,TRBJ2-1,CASSRLAPSSYNEQFF
TRBV2,TRBJ1-1,CASSERDLRDTEAFF
TRBV7-2,TRBJ2-4,CATGRDRAENIQYF
TRBV12-3/TRBV12-4,TRBJ1-3,CASGVLGGNTIYF
TRBV12-3/TRBV12-4,TRBJ2-1,CASSFPARAVAGGGEQFF
TRBV6-2/TRBV6-3,TRBJ1-1,CASSYHERTEAFF
TRBV7-9,TRBJ1-4,CASSPQVGGLDEKLFF
TRBV4-3,TRBJ2-1,CASSQGRGNEQFF
TRBV5-1,TRBJ2-1,CASSLVGGYGTSAPYNEQFF
TRBV29-1,TRBJ2-1,CSVLRGPQGLDNEQFF
TRBV6-2/TRBV6-3,TRBJ2-7,CASSYLSNLYEQYF
TRBV29-1,TRBJ2-7,CSVVAGASSSYEQYF
TRBV6-5,TRBJ1-5,CASSYLQGRQPQHF
TRBV10-2,TRBJ2-2,CASSGGGSLSAGELFF
TRBV12-3/TRBV12-4,TRBJ2-7,CASSFYYEQYF
TRBV29-1,TRBJ2-1,CSVGGRKRVANEQFF
TRBV10-3,TRBJ1-1,CAISPGQNTEAFF
TRBV4-3,TRBJ1-2,CASSQDSTLGYGYTF
TRBV12-3/TRBV12-4,TRBJ2-2,CASTPSVGERFF
TRBV5-3,TRBJ1-5,CARGTGGDQPQHF
TRBV12-3/TRBV12-4,TRBJ2-2,CASSPFGGGELFF
TRBV7-2,TRBJ2-7,CASSLDLAGGSYEQYF
TRBV5-6,TRBJ1-1,CASSLRWNTEAFF